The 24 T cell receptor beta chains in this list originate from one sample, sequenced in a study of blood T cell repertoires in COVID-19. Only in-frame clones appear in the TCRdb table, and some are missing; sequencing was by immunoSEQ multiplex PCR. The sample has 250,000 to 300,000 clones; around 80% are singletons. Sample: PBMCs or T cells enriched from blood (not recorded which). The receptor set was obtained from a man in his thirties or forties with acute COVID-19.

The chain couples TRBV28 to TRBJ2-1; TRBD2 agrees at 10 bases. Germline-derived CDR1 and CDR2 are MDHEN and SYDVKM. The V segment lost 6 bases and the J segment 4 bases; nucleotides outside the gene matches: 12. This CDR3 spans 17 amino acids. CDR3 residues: CASSPPILAGGYNEQFF. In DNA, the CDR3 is TGTGCCAGCAGCCCCCCGATTTTAGCGGGGGGATACAATGAGCAGTTCTTC.

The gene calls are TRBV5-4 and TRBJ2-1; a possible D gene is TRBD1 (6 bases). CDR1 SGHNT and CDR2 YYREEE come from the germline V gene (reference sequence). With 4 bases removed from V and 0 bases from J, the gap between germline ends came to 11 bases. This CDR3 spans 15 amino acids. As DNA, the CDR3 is TGTGCCAGCAGCGGCCGGGACAACTCCTACAATGAGCAGTTCTTC. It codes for CASSGRDNSYNEQFF.

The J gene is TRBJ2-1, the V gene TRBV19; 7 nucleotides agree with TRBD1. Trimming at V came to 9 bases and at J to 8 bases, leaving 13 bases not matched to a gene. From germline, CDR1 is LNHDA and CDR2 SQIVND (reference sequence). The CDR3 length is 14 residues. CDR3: CASGTRTTGHEQFF. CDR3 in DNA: TGTGCCAGCGGAACCCGAACGACAGGGCATGAGCAGTTCTTC. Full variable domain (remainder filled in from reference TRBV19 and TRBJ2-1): DGGITQSPKYLFRKEGQNVTLSCEQNLNHDAMYWYRQDPGQGLRLIYYSQIVNDFQKGDIAEGYSVSREKKESFPLTVTSAQKNPTAFYLCASGTRTTGHEQFFGPGTRLTVL.

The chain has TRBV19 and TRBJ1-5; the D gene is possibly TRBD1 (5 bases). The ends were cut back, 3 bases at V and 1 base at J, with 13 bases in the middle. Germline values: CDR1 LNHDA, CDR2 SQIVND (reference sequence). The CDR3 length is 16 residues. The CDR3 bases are TGTGCCAGTAGTATTGGGGCCGAAAGGAGCAATCAGCCCCAGCATTTT. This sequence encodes CASSIGAERSNQPQHF. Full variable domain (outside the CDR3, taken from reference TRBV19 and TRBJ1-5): DGGITQSPKYLFRKEGQNVTLSCEQNLNHDAMYWYRQDPGQGLRLIYYSQIVNDFQKGDIAEGYSVSREKKESFPLTVTSAQKNPTAFYLCASSIGAERSNQPQHFGDGTRLSIL.

The CDR3 sequence: CASSPFPGLAGGRNTDTQYF. CDR3 nucleotides: TGCGCCAGCAGCCCCTTTCCGGGACTAGCGGGGGGTCGTAACACAGATACGCAGTATTTT. V gene TRBV5-1 combines with J gene TRBJ2-3; 15 positions agree with TRBD2. This CDR3 spans 20 amino acids. From germline, CDR1 is SGHRS and CDR2 YFSETQ. V lost 4 bases, J lost 2 bases, and 14 bases stayed unmatched.

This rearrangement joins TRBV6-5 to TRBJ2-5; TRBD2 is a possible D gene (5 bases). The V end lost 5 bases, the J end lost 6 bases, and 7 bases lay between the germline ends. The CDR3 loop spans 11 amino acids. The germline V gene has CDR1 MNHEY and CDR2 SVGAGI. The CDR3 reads CASSRGQTQYF. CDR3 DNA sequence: TGTGCCAGCAGTCGAGGGCAGACCCAGTACTTC.

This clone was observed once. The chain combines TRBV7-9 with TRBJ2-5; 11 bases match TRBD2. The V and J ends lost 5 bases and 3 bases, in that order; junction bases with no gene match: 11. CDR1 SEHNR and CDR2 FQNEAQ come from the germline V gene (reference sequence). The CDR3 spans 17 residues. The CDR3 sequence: CASSPLRVGLAEETQYF. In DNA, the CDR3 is TGTGCCAGCAGCCCGCTGAGGGTGGGACTAGCGGAAGAGACCCAGTACTTC.

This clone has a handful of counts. The DNA of the CDR3 is TGTGCCAGCAGCCTTATAAGGGGGATTAGGACTAACTATGGCTACACCTTC. It yields the protein CASSLIRGIRTNYGYTF. The rearrangement links TRBV14 to TRBJ1-2; D might be TRBD1 (6 bases). This CDR3 has 17 residues. Germline-derived CDR1 and CDR2 are SGHDN and FVKESK. Trimming removed 4 bases at V and 0 bases at J, with 18 bases between. The full variable domain, with the rest looked up from reference TRBV14 and TRBJ1-2, is EAGVTQFPSHSVIEKGQTVTLRCDPISGHDNLYWYRRVMGKEIKFLLHFVKESKQDESGMPNNRFLAERTGGTYSTLKVQPAELEDSGVYFCASSLIRGIRTNYGYTFGSGTRLTVV.

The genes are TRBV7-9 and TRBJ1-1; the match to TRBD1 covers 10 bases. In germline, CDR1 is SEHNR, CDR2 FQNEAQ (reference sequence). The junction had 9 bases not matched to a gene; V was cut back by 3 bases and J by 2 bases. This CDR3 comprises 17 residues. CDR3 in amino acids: CASSFSDRGRENTEAFF. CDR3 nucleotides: TGTGCCAGCAGCTTTAGTGACAGGGGGCGGGAAAACACTGAAGCTTTCTTT.

The CDR3 sequence: CASSLVSSRGGGDTQYF. CDR3 sequence (DNA): TGTGCCAGCAGCTTGGTATCGAGCAGGGGCGGTGGAGATACGCAGTATTTT. This rearrangement joins TRBV5-4 to TRBJ2-3; the D gene is possibly TRBD1 (6 bases). Germline assignment: CDR1 SGHNT and CDR2 YYREEE (reference sequence). The CDR3 consists of 17 residues. Trimming stripped 0 bases from V and 5 bases from J, with 19 bases between.

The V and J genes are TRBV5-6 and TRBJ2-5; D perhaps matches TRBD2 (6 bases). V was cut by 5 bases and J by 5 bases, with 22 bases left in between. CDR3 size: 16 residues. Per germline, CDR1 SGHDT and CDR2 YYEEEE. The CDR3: CASREMISGSRETQYF. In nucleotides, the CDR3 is TGTGCCAGCAGGGAAATGATTAGCGGATCGAGGGAGACCCAGTACTTC.

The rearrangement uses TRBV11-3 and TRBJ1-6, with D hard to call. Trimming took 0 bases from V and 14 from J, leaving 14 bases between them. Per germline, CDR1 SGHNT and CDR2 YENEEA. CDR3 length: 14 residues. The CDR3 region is CASSLDRGRMTLHF. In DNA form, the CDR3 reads TGTGCCAGCAGCTTAGATCGTGGCAGAATGACCCTCCACTTT.

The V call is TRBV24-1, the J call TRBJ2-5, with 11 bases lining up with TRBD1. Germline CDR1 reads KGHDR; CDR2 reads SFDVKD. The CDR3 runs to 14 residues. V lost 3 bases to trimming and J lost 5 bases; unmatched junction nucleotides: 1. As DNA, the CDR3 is TGTGCCACCAGTGATGGGACAGGGGGGGAGACCCAGTACTTC. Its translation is CATSDGTGGETQYF.

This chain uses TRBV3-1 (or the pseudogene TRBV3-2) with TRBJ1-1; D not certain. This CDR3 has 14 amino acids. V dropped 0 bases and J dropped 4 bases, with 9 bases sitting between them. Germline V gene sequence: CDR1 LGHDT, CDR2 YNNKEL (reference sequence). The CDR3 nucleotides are TGTGCCAGCAGCCAAGATCCTGGGCGCACTGAAGCTTTCTTT. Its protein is CASSQDPGRTEAFF.

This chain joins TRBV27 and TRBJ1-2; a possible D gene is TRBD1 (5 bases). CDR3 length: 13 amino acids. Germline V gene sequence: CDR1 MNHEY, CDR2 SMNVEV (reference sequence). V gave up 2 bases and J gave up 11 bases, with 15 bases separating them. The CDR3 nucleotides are TGTGCCAGCAGTTTACGTCCAGGGAAAGTGTACACCTTC. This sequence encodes CASSLRPGKVYTF.

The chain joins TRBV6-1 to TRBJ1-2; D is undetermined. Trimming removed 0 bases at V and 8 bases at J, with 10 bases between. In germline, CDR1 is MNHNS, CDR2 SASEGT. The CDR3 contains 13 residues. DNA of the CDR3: TGTGCCAGCAGTGAAGCGAGGCGGGTGGGCTACACCTTC. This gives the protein CASSEARRVGYTF.

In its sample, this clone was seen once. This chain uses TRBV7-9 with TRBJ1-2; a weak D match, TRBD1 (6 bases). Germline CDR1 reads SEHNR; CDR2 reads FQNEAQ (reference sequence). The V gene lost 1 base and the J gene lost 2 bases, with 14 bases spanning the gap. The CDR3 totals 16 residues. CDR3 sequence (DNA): TGTGCCAGCAGCTTAGAGTTTCCAGGGGAGAACTATGGCTACACCTTC. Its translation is CASSLEFPGENYGYTF.

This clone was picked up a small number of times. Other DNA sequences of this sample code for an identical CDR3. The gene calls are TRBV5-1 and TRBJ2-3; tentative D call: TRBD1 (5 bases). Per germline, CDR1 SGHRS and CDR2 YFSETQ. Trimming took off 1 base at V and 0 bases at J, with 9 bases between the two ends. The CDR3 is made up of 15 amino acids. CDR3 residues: CASSLRGVSTDTQYF. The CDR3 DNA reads TGCGCCAGCAGCTTGAGGGGCGTCAGCACAGATACGCAGTATTTT.

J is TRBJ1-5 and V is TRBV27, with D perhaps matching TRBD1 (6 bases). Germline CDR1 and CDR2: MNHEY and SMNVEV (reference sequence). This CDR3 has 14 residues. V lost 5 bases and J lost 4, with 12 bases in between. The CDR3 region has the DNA TGTGCCAGCAGTACCTCAGGGGTTAATCAGCCCCAGCATTTT. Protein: CASSTSGVNQPQHF.

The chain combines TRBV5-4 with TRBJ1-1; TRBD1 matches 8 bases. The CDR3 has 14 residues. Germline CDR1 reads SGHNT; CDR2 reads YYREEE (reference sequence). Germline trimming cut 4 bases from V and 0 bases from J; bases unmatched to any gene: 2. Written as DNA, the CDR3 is TGTGCCAGCAGCAGACAGGGGTTGAACACTGAAGCTTTCTTT. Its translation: CASSRQGLNTEAFF.

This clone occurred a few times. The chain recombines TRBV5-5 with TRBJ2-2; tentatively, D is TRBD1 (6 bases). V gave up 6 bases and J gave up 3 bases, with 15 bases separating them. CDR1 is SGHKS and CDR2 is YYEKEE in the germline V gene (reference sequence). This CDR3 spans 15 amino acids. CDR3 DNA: TGTGCCAGCACCCCGCAGGGGTCGTACACCGGGGAGCTGTTTTTT. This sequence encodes CASTPQGSYTGELFF. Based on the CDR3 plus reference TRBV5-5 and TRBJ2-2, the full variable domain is DAGVTQSPTHLIKTRGQQVTLRCSPISGHKSVSWYQQVLGQGPQFIFQYYEKEERGRGNFPDRFSARQFPNYSSELNVNALLLGDSALYLCASTPQGSYTGELFFGEGSRLTVL.

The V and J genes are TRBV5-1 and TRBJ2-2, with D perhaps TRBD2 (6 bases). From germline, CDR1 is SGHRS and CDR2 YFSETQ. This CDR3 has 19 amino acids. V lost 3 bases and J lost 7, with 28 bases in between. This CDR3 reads CASSWRLEANTGGFGELFF. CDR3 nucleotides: TGCGCCAGCAGCTGGAGACTAGAGGCTAACACCGGAGGCTTCGGGGAGCTGTTTTTT.

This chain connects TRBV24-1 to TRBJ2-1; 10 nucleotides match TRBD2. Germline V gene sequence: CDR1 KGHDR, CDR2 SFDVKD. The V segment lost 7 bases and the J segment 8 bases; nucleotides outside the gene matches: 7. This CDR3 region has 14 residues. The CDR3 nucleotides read TGTGCCACCAGAGCTAGCGGGAGTATCCATGAGCAGTTCTTC. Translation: CATRASGSIHEQFF.

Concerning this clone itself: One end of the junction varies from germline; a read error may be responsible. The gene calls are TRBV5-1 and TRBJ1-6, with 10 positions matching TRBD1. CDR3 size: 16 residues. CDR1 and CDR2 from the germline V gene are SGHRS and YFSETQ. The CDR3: CASSHGEGQGNSPLHF. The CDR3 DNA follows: TGTGCCAGCAGCCATGGAGAGGGACAGGGGAACTCACCCCTCCACTTT.